Shown below are 18 T cell receptor beta chains from a single sample sequenced in a study of cytomegalovirus exposure and HLA in healthy donors. The PCR employed 60 Vbeta primers together with 13 Jbeta primers. Sequencing used immunoSEQ multiplex PCR; TCRdb keeps in-frame clones, though not all of them. This sample has 140,000 to 150,000 clones; around 80% occur once, and the top ten carry less than 3%. What was sequenced was PBMCs. The receptors were sampled from a female donor in good health and CMV-seronegative.

The sample holds one count of this clone. One end of the junction does not line up with germline, which may come from a read error. The chain is built from TRBV28 and TRBJ1-2; D unclear. In germline, CDR1 is MDHEN, CDR2 SYDVKM. The CDR3 runs 12 residues. CDR3 DNA sequence: TGTGCCAGCAGTACGTTCAACTATGGCTACCCCTTC. This translates into CASSTFNYGYPF.

J is TRBJ2-3 and V is TRBV5-1; TRBD1 matches 9 bases. With 3 bases clipped from V and 4 bases from J, the junction kept 9 bases outside the gene matches. CDR3 length equals 16 residues. The germline gives CDR1 SGHRS, CDR2 YFSETQ. The CDR3 protein is CASSSGRQGGADTQYF. CDR3 DNA sequence: TGCGCCAGCAGCTCGGGACGACAGGGGGGAGCAGATACGCAGTATTTT.

Here the CDR3 DNA reads TGTGCCAGCAGCTTAGCTGCAGGCGCGCTCTATGGCTACACCTTC. This codes for CASSLAAGALYGYTF. This chain uses TRBV11-2 with TRBJ1-2; D call uncertain. The V and J ends lost 1 base and 4 bases respectively, with 13 bases between them. CDR3 length equals 15 residues. Germline V lookup: CDR1 SGHAT, CDR2 FQNNGV.

This clone came up a few times. CDR3 DNA sequence: TGTGCCAGTAGTCAGTCGGGGGGCAATCAGCCCCAGCATTTT. This translates into CASSQSGGNQPQHF. The V call is TRBV19, the J call TRBJ1-5; maybe TRBD1 (5 bases). The V gene lost 5 bases and the J gene lost 2 bases, with 10 bases spanning the gap. This CDR3 region has 14 residues. Germline CDR1 is LNHDA and CDR2 is SQIVND (reference sequence).

The V gene is TRBV29-1, the J gene TRBJ1-3; D remains unclear. V lost 7 bases and J 2 bases, leaving 9 bases between the germline ends. The CDR3 loop spans 12 amino acids. Germline-derived CDR1 and CDR2 are SQVTM and ANQGSEA. Here the CDR3 reads CSGATAGNTIYF. In DNA, the CDR3 is TGCAGCGGAGCCACAGCTGGAAACACCATATATTTT.

In this sample, this clone turned up a few times. The J gene is TRBJ2-2, the V gene TRBV29-1, with D maybe TRBD1 (6 bases). The CDR3 is made up of 12 amino acids. In germline, CDR1 is SQVTM, CDR2 ANQGSEA. V lost 7 bases to trimming and J lost 1 base, with 7 bases between them. The CDR3 DNA reads TGCAGCGGGGGACAGAACACCGGGGAGCTGTTTTTT. Protein: CSGGQNTGELFF.

This clone is a singleton in its sample. This rearrangement joins TRBV5-1 to TRBJ2-5, with 7 positions matching TRBD1. The J call is doubtful: the DNA matches TRBJ2-7 better. CDR3 length equals 13 residues. From germline, CDR1 is SGHRS and CDR2 YFSETQ. CDR3 DNA: TGCGCCAGCAGCTGGGGACAGACCTACGAGCAGTACTTC. This encodes CASSWGQTYEQYF.

Comment on this clone: The same CDR3 arises from other DNA sequences in this sample as well. The chain couples TRBV9 to TRBJ2-1; D unresolved. The V end was cut by 1 base, the J end by 7 bases, with 12 bases between. Germline V gene lookup returns CDR1 SGDLS and CDR2 YYNGEE. The CDR3 is made up of 14 amino acids. CDR3 sequence (DNA): TGTGCCAGCAGCGTATGGAGTACTCGGAATGAGCAGTTCTTC. Protein product: CASSVWSTRNEQFF.

The chain has TRBV7-8 and TRBJ2-1; D possibly corresponds to TRBD2 (6 bases). The length of the CDR3 is 14 residues. Germline lookup yields CDR1 SGHVS and CDR2 FQNEAQ. Trimming pared 3 bases from V and 2 bases from J, leaving 8 bases between. The CDR3 DNA follows: TGTGCCAGCAGCTTCTCGGGGGCCTACAATGAGCAGTTCTTC. It translates to CASSFSGAYNEQFF.

This clone was seen only a few times. This sequence joins TRBV5-4 and TRBJ2-1; the D is unclear. The CDR3 runs to 16 residues. CDR1 and CDR2 (germline): SGHNT, YYREEE (reference sequence). Trimming took off 6 bases at V and 0 bases at J, with 16 bases between the two ends. The CDR3 nucleotides are TGTGCCAGCACCCCCCGGAGCTCAAGCTCCTACAATGAGCAGTTCTTC. This encodes CASTPRSSSSYNEQFF.

This chain uses TRBV10-3 with TRBJ1-1; D may be TRBD1 (5 bases). The germline CDR1 and CDR2 sequences are ENHRY and SYGVKD. The CDR3 contains 14 residues. V was cut by 4 bases and J by 6 bases, with 15 bases left in between. The CDR3 region has the DNA TGTGCCATCAGTGCGGGGGGTAGGTTCGCTGAAGCTTTCTTT. As protein: CAISAGGRFAEAFF.

On this clone: The identical CDR3 is also encoded by other nucleotide sequences in the sample. The chain combines TRBV29-1 with TRBJ2-7; TRBD1 matches at 7 bases. CDR3 length: 12 residues. Germline V gene lookup returns CDR1 SQVTM and CDR2 ANQGSEA. The ends lost 6 bases at V and 0 bases at J; junction bases unmatched: 2. The CDR3 reads CSVGQSSYEQYF. Written as DNA, the CDR3 is TGCAGCGTGGGACAGAGCTCCTACGAGCAGTACTTC.

On this clone: Relative to the germline gene, one junction end is altered; a read error may explain this. The chain combines TRBV4-1 with TRBJ1-2; D ambiguous. Germline CDR1 and CDR2: MGHRA and YSYEKL. The CDR3 is 16 residues long. The CDR3 coding sequence is TGCGCCAGCAGCCAAGAGCTGGCTTCGGCGGGCTATGGCTACCCCTTC. Amino acids: CASSQELASAGYGYPF.

CDR3 loop: CASSLLGTSSSGNTIYF. CDR3 bases: TGCGCCAGCAGCTTGCTCGGGACATCCAGCTCTGGAAACACCATATATTTT. The chain links TRBV5-1 to TRBJ1-3; maybe TRBD1 (6 bases). CDR1 and CDR2 from the germline V gene are SGHRS and YFSETQ. V was shortened by 1 base and J by 0 bases, with 14 bases between the two germline ends. The CDR3 runs to 17 residues.

This sequence joins TRBV30 and TRBJ2-5; no clear D gene. V was clipped by 7 bases and J by 2 bases, with 14 bases between them. Germline V gene data show CDR1 as GTSNPN and CDR2 as SVGIG (reference sequence). The CDR3 extends over 13 amino acids. CDR3 nucleotides: TGTGCCTTAAATCAGAGGCTACAAGAGACCCAGTACTTC. Protein product: CALNQRLQETQYF.

This clone was seen a handful of times. The chain links TRBV29-1 to TRBJ2-7; the match to TRBD2 covers 11 bases. CDR3 length: 12 amino acids. Germline V lookup: CDR1 SQVTM, CDR2 ANQGSEA. V was clipped by 8 bases and J by 2 bases; unmatched bases: 2. CDR3 DNA: TGCAGCATGACTAGCGGGACCTACGAGCAGTACTTC. It specifies CSMTSGTYEQYF.

The chain couples TRBV4-3 to TRBJ1-4; TRBD1 aligns across 8 bases. The germline gives CDR1 LGHNA, CDR2 YSLEER. Losses at the gene ends were 4 bases for V and 8 bases for J; bases not matched to a gene: 9. The CDR3 has 15 amino acids. This CDR3 is CASSPNRGVGEKLFF. The CDR3 coding sequence is TGCGCCAGCAGCCCCAACAGGGGGGTCGGGGAAAAACTGTTTTTT.

The chain is built from TRBV18 and TRBJ2-2; D is perhaps TRBD2 (6 bases). Between the trimmed V and J ends, which lost 10 bases and 0 bases, there was a span of 12 bases. The length of the CDR3 is 14 residues. Germline CDR1 KGHSH, CDR2 LQKENI. The CDR3 bases are TGTGCCACCCGGGGGACCGCGAACACCGGGGAGCTGTTTTTT. Protein: CATRGTANTGELFF.